This T cell receptor beta chain was identified during a study of blood T cell repertoires in COVID-19. Overall study: Sites in the United States, Italy and Spain provided acute and convalescent COVID-19 samples. PBMCs, B-cell-depleted T cells, or T cells provided the cDNA or gDNA that made up the material.

This CDR3 has 17 residues. Deletions cut 0 bases from V and 3 bases from J, with 12 bases between. Germline assignment: CDR1 MNHEY and CDR2 SMNVEV (reference sequence). In the authors' methods: The authors estimated nucleated cell counts from reference gene primer amplification. Some clones are missing from TCRdb's copy, which holds only in-frame ones; the method was immunoSEQ multiplex PCR. That table is the source of V, J and clone size, and D and trimming were worked out from the DNA. There are around 300,000 clones in the sample; around 90% occur only once, and 9.4% lies in the top ten. The rearrangement uses TRBV27 and TRBJ1-6; perhaps TRBD1 as D (5 bases). The clonotype originates from a young man with active or convalescent COVID-19. The specimen sequenced was peripheral blood. CDR3 region: CASSLSGQPVYNSPLHF. The CDR3 DNA sequence: TGTGCCAGCAGTTTATCGGGGCAGCCGGTCTATAATTCACCCCTCCACTTT.